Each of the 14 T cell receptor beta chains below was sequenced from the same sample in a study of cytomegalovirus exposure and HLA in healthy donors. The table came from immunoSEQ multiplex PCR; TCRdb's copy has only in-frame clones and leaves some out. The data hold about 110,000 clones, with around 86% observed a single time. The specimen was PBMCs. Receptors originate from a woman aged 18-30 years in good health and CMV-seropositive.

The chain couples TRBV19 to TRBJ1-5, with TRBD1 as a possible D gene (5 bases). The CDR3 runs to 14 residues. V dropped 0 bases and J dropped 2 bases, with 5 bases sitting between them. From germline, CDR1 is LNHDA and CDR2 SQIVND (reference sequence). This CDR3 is CASSIDRGNQPQHF. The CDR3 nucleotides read TGTGCCAGTAGTATAGACAGGGGCAATCAGCCCCAGCATTTT. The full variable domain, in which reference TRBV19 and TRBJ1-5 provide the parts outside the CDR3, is DGGITQSPKYLFRKEGQNVTLSCEQNLNHDAMYWYRQDPGQGLRLIYYSQIVNDFQKGDIAEGYSVSREKKESFPLTVTSAQKNPTAFYLCASSIDRGNQPQHFGDGTRLSIL.

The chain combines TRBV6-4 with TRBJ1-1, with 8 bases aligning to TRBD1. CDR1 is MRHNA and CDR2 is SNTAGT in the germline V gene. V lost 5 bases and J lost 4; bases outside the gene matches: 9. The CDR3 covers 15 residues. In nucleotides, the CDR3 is TGTGCCAGCAGTTCCTTCAGGGGGCCTAGCACTGAAGCTTTCTTT. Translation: CASSSFRGPSTEAFF.

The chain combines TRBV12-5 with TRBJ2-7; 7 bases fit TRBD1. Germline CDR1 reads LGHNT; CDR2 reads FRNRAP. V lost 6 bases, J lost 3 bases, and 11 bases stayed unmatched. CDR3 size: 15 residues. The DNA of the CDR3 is TGTGCTAGTGGCACCTTTACAGGGGACAGCTACGAGCAGTACTTC. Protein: CASGTFTGDSYEQYF.

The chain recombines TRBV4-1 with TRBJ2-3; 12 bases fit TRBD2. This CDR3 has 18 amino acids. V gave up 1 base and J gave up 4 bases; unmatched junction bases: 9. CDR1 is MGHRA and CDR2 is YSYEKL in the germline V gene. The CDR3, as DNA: TGCGCCAGCAGCCAAGTGGAGGCGACTAGCGGGAGTGCAGATACGCAGTATTTT. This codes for CASSQVEATSGSADTQYF.

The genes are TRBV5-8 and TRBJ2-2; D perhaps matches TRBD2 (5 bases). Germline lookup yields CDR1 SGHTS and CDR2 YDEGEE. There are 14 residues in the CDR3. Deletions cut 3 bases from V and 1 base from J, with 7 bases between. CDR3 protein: CASSWAGNTGELFF. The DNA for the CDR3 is TGTGCCAGCAGCTGGGCGGGGAACACCGGGGAGCTGTTTTTT.

The CDR3 DNA reads TGTGCCAGCAGCTTGGGGGCTAGCGGGAGCTTAAGCCACGAGCAGTACTTC. Its protein is CASSLGASGSLSHEQYF. The chain combines TRBV5-4 with TRBJ2-7, with 10 bases identical to TRBD2. The trim removed 0 bases at V and 5 bases at J, leaving 11 bases unmatched. The CDR3 sequence is 17 residues long. CDR1 is SGHNT and CDR2 is YYREEE in the germline V gene (reference sequence).

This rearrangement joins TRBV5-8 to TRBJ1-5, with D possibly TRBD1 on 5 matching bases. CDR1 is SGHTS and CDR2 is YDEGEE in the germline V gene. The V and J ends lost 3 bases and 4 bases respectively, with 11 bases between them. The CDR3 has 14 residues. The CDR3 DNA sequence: TGTGCCAGCAGCTCCCCGGGGGGGAATCAGCCCCAGCATTTT. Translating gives CASSSPGGNQPQHF.

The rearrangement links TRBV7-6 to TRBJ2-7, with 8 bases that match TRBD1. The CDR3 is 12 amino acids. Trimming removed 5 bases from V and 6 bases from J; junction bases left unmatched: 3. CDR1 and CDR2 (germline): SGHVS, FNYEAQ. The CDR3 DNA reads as TGTGCCAGCAGCCCTGGGACAGGCGAGCAGTACTTC. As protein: CASSPGTGEQYF.

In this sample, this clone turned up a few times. The CDR3 protein is CASSLVGVDFSGANVLTF. CDR3 DNA sequence: TGTGCCAGCAGCTTGGTCGGGGTTGACTTCTCTGGGGCCAACGTCCTGACTTTC. The V call is TRBV7-8, the J call TRBJ2-6; D is perhaps TRBD2 (5 bases). CDR1 and CDR2 (germline): SGHVS, FQNEAQ. Trimming pared 3 bases from V and 0 bases from J, leaving 15 bases between. The CDR3 runs 18 residues.

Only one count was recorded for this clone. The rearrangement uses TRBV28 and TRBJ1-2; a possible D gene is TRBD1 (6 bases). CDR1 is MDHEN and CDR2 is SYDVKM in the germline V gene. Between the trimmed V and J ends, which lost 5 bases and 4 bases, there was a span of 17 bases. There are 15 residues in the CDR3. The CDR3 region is CASSTPWNRAYGYTF. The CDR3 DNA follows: TGTGCCAGCAGTACCCCCTGGAACAGGGCCTATGGCTACACCTTC.

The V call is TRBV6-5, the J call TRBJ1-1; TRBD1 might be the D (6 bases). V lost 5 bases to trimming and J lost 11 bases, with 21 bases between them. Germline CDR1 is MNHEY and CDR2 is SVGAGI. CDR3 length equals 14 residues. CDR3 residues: CASSENPTGTGAFF. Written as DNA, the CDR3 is TGTGCCAGCAGTGAAAACCCCACAGGGACGGGTGCTTTCTTT.

This CDR3 reads CASSYSIVVTYGYTF. CDR3 sequence (DNA): TGTGCCAGCAGTTACTCGATAGTAGTCACCTATGGCTACACCTTC. V usage is TRBV6-6 and J usage is TRBJ1-2; D remains unclear. Germline V gene data show CDR1 as MNHNY and CDR2 as SVGAGI (reference sequence). The CDR3 extends over 15 amino acids. V lost 0 bases, J lost 4 bases, and 12 bases lay in between.

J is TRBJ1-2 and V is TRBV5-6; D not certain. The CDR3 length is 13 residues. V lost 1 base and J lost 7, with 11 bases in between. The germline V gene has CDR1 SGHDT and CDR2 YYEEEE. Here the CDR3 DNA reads TGTGCCAGCAGCTTGTCGCCCAGCGGTGGCTACACCTTC. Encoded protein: CASSLSPSGGYTF. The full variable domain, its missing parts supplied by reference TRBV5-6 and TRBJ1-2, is DAGVTQSPTHLIKTRGQQVTLRCSPKSGHDTVSWYQQALGQGPQFIFQYYEEEERQRGNFPDRFSGHQFPNYSSELNVNALLLGDSALYLCASSLSPSGGYTFGSGTRLTVV.

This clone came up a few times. The CDR3 region is CATPAVGGIQDGYTF. CDR3 DNA sequence: TGTGCCACACCAGCTGTTGGGGGGATTCAGGATGGCTACACCTTC. V gene TRBV10-3 combines with J gene TRBJ1-2, with D tentatively TRBD1 (5 bases). The CDR3 totals 15 residues. Germline V lookup: CDR1 ENHRY, CDR2 SYGVKD. V was cut by 10 bases and J by 6 bases, with 24 bases left in between.